A single sample gave rise to the 8 T cell receptor beta chains below, sequenced in a study of shared clonotypes between healthy human individuals. Assay used: immunoSEQ multiplex PCR; TCRdb lists only in-frame clones, some missing. The profile shows around 1,000,000 clones, 70% to 85% of them singletons. Sequences were obtained from memory CD4+ T cells from PBMCs. The sample's subset: CD45RA-negative fraction. These receptors all come from a man aged 18 to 30 in good health. Some clones in this sample may be carry-over from other donors' samples.

This sequence joins TRBV28 and TRBJ1-1; TRBD1 matches at 10 bases. The CDR3 totals 17 residues. CDR1 MDHEN and CDR2 SYDVKM come from the germline V gene. Trimming took 6 bases from V and 6 from J; bases not matched to a gene: 16. The CDR3 loop is CASSDPRGQGRRAEAFF. The CDR3 DNA follows: TGTGCCAGCAGCGACCCACGGGGACAGGGGCGGAGGGCTGAAGCTTTCTTT.

This clone was seen just once. The rearrangement links TRBV19 to TRBJ2-6; D remains ambiguous. CDR3 length: 14 amino acids. Per the germline V gene, CDR1 is LNHDA and CDR2 is SQIVND (reference sequence). Trimming cost V 6 bases and J 0 bases, with 6 bases left between them. CDR3: CASRPGSGANVLTF. CDR3 nucleotides: TGTGCCAGTAGGCCGGGCTCTGGGGCCAACGTCCTGACTTTC.

The rearrangement joins TRBV30 to TRBJ2-2, with D perhaps TRBD2 (5 bases). Germline V lookup: CDR1 GTSNPN, CDR2 SVGIG (reference sequence). The V gene lost 1 base and the J gene lost 3 bases, with 9 bases spanning the gap. The CDR3 runs to 14 residues. This CDR3 reads CAWSGGLYTGELFF. The CDR3 bases are TGTGCCTGGAGTGGCGGGCTATACACCGGGGAGCTGTTTTTT.

In its sample, this clone was seen a few times. The chain is built from TRBV5-1 and TRBJ2-2, with D possibly matching TRBD2 (5 bases). The CDR3 sequence is 15 residues long. Per germline, CDR1 SGHRS and CDR2 YFSETQ. Trimming shortened V by 4 bases and J by 5 bases, and 15 bases separated the two germline ends. CDR3 in amino acids: CASSMSGVETGELFF. CDR3 bases: TGCGCCAGCAGCATGTCCGGGGTGGAAACCGGGGAGCTGTTTTTT. The complete variable domain, with remaining parts taken from reference TRBV5-1 and TRBJ2-2, reads KAGVTQTPRYLIKTRGQQVTLSCSPISGHRSVSWYQQTPGQGLQFLFEYFSETQRNKGNFPGRFSGRQFSNSRSEMNVSTLELGDSALYLCASSMSGVETGELFFGEGSRLTVL.

The CDR3 here is CASSLMTANEKLFF. CDR3 coding DNA: TGCGCCAGCAGTCTTATGACAGCTAATGAAAAACTGTTTTTT. The genes are TRBV23-1 and TRBJ1-4, with D possibly being TRBD1 (5 bases). TRBV23-1 belongs to the ORF category, with a function that is uncertain. This CDR3 is 14 amino acids long. The V end was cut by 4 bases, the J end by 3 bases, with 9 bases between.

V usage is TRBV10-3 and J usage is TRBJ2-7; TRBD2 matches at 8 bases. Germline CDR1 reads ENHRY; CDR2 reads SYGVKD. The CDR3 extends over 14 amino acids. V dropped 6 bases and J dropped 2; count of bases not matched to a gene: 6. CDR3 nucleotide sequence: TGTGCCATCAGCACAACTAGCGGACCCTACGAGCAGTACTTC. This translates into CAISTTSGPYEQYF.

The V and J genes are TRBV28 and TRBJ2-7, with D perhaps TRBD2 (6 bases). The CDR3 runs 14 residues. Germline CDR1 and CDR2: MDHEN and SYDVKM. The V gene lost 6 bases and the J gene lost 2 bases, with 14 bases spanning the gap. CDR3 residues: CASSASGGAYEQYF. DNA for the CDR3: TGTGCCAGCAGCGCTTCGGGCGGGGCCTACGAGCAGTACTTC.

This clone has a single count. The rearrangement uses TRBV29-1 and TRBJ1-1; 8 nucleotides align to TRBD1. The V segment lost 7 bases and the J segment 3 bases; nucleotides outside the gene matches: 10. The CDR3 contains 14 residues. CDR1 is SQVTM and CDR2 is ANQGSEA in the germline V gene. As DNA, the CDR3 is TGCAGCGCCGAGGGGGACAGGAGATACACTGAAGCTTTCTTT. Protein: CSAEGDRRYTEAFF.